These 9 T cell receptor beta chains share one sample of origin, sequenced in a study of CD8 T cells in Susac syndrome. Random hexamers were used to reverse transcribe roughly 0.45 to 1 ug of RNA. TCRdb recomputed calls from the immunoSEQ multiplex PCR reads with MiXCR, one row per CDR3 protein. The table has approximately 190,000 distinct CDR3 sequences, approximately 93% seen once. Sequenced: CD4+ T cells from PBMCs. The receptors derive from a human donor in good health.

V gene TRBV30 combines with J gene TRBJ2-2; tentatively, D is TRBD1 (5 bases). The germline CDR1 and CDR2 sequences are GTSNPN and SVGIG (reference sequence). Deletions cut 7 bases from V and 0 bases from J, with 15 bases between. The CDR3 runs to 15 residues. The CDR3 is CAFMNRPANTGELFF. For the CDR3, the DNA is TGTGCCTTCATGAACAGGCCAGCGAACACCGGGGAGCTGTTTTTT.

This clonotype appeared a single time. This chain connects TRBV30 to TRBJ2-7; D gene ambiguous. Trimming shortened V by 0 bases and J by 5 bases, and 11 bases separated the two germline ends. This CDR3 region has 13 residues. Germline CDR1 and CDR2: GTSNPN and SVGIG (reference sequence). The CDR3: CAWSVRGSDEQYF. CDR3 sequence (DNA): TGTGCCTGGAGTGTACGAGGAAGCGACGAGCAGTACTTC. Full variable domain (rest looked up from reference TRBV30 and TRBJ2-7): SQTIHQWPATLVQPVGSPLSLECTVEGTSNPNLYWYRQAAGRGLQLLFYSVGIGQISSEVPQNLSASRPQDRQFILSSKKLLLSDSGFYLCAWSVRGSDEQYFGPGTRLTVT.

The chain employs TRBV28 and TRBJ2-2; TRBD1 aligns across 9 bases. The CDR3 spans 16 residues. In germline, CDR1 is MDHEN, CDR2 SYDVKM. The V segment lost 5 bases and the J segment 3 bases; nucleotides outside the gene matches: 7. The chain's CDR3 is CASSPRTGAYTGELFF. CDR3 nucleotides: TGTGCCAGCAGTCCACGGACAGGGGCGTACACCGGGGAGCTGTTTTTT.

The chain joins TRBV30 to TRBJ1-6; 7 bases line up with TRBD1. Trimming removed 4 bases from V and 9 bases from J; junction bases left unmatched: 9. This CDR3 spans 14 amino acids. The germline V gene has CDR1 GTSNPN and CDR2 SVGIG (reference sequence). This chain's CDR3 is CAWTPTGKGSPLHF. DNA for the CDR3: TGTGCCTGGACCCCGACAGGGAAAGGTTCACCCCTCCACTTT.

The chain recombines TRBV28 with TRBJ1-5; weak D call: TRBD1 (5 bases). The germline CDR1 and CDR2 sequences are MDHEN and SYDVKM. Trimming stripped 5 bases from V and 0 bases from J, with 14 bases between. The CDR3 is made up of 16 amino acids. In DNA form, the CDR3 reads TGTGCCAGCAGTAGCCTCGGCGGGGGTAGCAATCAGCCCCAGCATTTT. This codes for CASSSLGGGSNQPQHF.

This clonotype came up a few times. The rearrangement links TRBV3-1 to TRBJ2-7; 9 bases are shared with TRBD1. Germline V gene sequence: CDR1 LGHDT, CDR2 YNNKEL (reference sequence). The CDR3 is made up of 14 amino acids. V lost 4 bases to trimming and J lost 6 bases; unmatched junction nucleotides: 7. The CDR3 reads CASSPPGTGSEQYF. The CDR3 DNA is TGTGCCAGCAGCCCCCCCGGGACAGGGAGCGAGCAGTACTTC.

CDR3: CASRGTGQETQYF. The CDR3 coding sequence is TGTGCCAGTAGGGGGACAGGACAAGAGACCCAGTACTTC. V and J are TRBV2 and TRBJ2-5, with 8 nucleotides matching TRBD1. CDR3 length equals 13 residues. Germline V gene data show CDR1 as SNHLY and CDR2 as FYNNEI. With 9 bases clipped from V and 2 bases from J, the junction kept 5 bases outside the gene matches.

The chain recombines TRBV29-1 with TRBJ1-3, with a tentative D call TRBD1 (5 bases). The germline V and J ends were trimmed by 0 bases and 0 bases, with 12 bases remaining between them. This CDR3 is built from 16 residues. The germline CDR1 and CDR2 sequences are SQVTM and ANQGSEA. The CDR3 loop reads CSVEDLRGSSGNTIYF. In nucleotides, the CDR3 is TGCAGCGTTGAAGATCTTCGGGGGAGCTCTGGAAACACCATATATTTT. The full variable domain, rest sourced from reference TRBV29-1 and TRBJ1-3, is SAVISQKPSRDICQRGTSLTIQCQVDSQVTMMFWYRQQPGQSLTLIATANQGSEATYESGFVIDKFPISRPNLTFSTLTVSNMSPEDSSIYLCSVEDLRGSSGNTIYFGEGSWLTVV.

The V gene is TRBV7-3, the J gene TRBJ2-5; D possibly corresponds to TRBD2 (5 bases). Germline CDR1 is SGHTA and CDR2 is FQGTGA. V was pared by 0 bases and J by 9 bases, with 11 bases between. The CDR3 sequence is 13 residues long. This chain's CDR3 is CASSLTGKEAQYF. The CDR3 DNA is TGTGCCAGCAGCTTAACGGGAAAGGAGGCCCAGTACTTC. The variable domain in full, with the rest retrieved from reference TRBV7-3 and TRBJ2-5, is GAGVSQTPSNKVTEKGKYVELRCDPISGHTALYWYRQSLGQGPEFLIYFQGTGAADDSGLPNDRFFAVRPEGSVSTLKIQRTERGDSAVYLCASSLTGKEAQYFGPGTRLLVL.